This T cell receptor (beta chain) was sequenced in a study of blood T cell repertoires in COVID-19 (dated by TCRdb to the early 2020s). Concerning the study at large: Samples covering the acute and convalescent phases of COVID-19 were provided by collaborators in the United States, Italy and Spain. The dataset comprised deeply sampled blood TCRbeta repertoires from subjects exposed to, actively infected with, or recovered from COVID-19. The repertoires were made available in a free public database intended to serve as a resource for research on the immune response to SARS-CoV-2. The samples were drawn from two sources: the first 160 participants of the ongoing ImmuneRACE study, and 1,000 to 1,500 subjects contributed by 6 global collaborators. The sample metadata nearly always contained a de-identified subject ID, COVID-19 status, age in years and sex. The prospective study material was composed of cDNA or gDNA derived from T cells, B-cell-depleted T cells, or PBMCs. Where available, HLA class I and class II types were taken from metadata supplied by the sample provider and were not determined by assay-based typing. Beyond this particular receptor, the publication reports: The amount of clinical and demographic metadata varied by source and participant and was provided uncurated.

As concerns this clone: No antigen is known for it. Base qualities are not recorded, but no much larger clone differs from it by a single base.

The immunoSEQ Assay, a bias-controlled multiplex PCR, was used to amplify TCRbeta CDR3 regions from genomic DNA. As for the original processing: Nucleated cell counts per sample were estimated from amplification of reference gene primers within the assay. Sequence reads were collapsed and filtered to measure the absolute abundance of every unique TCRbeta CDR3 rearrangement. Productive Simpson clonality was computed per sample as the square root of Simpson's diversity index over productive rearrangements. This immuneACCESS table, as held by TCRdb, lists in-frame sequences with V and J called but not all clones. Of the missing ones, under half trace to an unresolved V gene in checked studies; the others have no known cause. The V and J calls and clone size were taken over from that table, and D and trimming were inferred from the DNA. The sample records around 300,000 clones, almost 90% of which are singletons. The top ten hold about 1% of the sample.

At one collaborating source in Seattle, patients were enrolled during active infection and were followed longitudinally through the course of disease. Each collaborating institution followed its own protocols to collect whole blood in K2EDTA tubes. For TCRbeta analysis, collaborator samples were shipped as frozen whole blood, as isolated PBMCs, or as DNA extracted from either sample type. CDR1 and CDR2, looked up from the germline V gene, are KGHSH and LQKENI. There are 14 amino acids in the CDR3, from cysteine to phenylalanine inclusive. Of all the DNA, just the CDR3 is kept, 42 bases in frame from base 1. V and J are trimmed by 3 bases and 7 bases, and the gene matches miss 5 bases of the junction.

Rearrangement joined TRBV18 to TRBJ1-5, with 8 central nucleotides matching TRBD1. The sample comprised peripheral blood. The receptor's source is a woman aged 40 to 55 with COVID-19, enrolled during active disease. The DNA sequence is TGTGCCAGCTCACCGGCAGGGGGCGAGCAGCCCCAGCATTTT. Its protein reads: CASSPAGGEQPQHF.